This T cell receptor beta chain is drawn from a study of T cell repertoires in aging, cancer and after chemotherapy. For the study at large: The full dataset contained millions of TCR reads. Notes on the study in general: The repertoire data cannot show anything about immunological memory following chemotherapy. Age-matched healthy donors had significantly more diverse, less clonal blood TCR repertoires than untreated cancer patients.

This clonotype showed up just a few times. Antigen specificity is unknown. The V end lost 7 bases, the J end lost 2 bases, and 13 bases lay between the germline ends. CDR1 is MNHNS, CDR2 SASEGT, per germline. This CDR3 comprises 14 residues. The template was genomic DNA from peripheral blood, not RNA. TRB rearrangements spanning V, D and J were amplified using mixed TRB-A/B primers. Using its own MiXCR run on the multiplex PCR reads, TCRdb lists one record per CDR3 protein. The sample holds about 13,000 distinct CDR3 sequences; 26% are singletons and the top ten take around 3%. The source is a human donor in good health. The chain couples TRBV6-1 to TRBJ2-3, with D possibly being TRBD1 (5 bases). Sequencing used blood. The DNA of the CDR3 is TGTGCCAGCATTCGACAGACAGCCACAGATACGCAGTATTTT. It encodes CASIRQTATDTQYF.